These 22 T cell receptor beta chains came from one sample sequenced in a study of T cell changes during pregnancy in multiple sclerosis. Sequenced by immunoSEQ multiplex PCR; TCRdb stores in-frame clones only, minus some. The sample has about 77,000 clones, around 93% seen once. Sequencing was performed on peripheral blood, taken after pregnancy. These receptor sequences come from a female donor in good health, enrolled as a control in a pregnancy study.

The chain carries TRBV4-3 and TRBJ2-5; 7 bases are shared with TRBD2. Germline V CDR1 and CDR2: LGHNA, YSLEER. The J segment lost 5 bases and the V segment lost 1 base, leaving 4 bases of the junction unmatched. This CDR3 is 14 amino acids long. The CDR3 loop is CASSQGGGRETQYF. The CDR3 coding sequence is TGCGCCAGCAGCCAAGGGGGAGGGCGGGAGACCCAGTACTTC.

The V and J genes are TRBV19 and TRBJ1-1; 7 nucleotides agree with TRBD1. The CDR3 loop spans 14 amino acids. The germline V gene encodes CDR1 LNHDA and CDR2 SQIVND (reference sequence). J was trimmed by 4 bases and V by 6 bases; bases with no gene match: 8. The CDR3 DNA is TGTGCCAGTAGGACAGGGTTGGAGGGCACTGAAGCTTTCTTT. This gives the protein CASRTGLEGTEAFF. The entire variable domain, with the rest obtained from reference TRBV19 and TRBJ1-1, is as follows: DGGITQSPKYLFRKEGQNVTLSCEQNLNHDAMYWYRQDPGQGLRLIYYSQIVNDFQKGDIAEGYSVSREKKESFPLTVTSAQKNPTAFYLCASRTGLEGTEAFFGQGTRLTVV.

The CDR3 here is CASSLGVTGGEAFF. The CDR3 DNA reads as TGTGCCAGCAGCTTAGGTGTGACAGGGGGCGAAGCTTTCTTT. This rearrangement joins TRBV7-2 to TRBJ1-1; TRBD1 aligns across 10 bases. CDR1 and CDR2 (germline): SGHTA, FQGNSA. With 1 base clipped from V and 8 bases from J, the junction kept 4 bases outside the gene matches. The CDR3 runs to 14 residues.

This chain uses TRBV4-2 with TRBJ2-2; D perhaps matches TRBD1 (5 bases). The CDR3 length is 17 residues. Germline V lookup: CDR1 LGHNA, CDR2 YNFKEQ. Trimming left V 0 bases short and J 7 bases short, with 18 bases between. The CDR3 loop reads CASSQDPSGIRVGELFF. CDR3 sequence (DNA): TGTGCCAGCAGCCAAGATCCGTCAGGGATAAGGGTCGGGGAGCTGTTTTTT.

In its sample, this clone was seen a few times. The chain joins TRBV18 to TRBJ2-7; TRBD2 agrees at 7 bases. V gave up 4 bases and J gave up 1 base; unmatched junction bases: 10. CDR3 length equals 16 residues. CDR1 and CDR2 (germline): KGHSH, LQKENI. CDR3 amino acids: CASSQQEGAGSYEQYF. The CDR3 DNA sequence: TGTGCCAGCTCACAGCAAGAGGGAGCGGGGTCCTACGAGCAGTACTTC.

This chain links TRBV4-3 with TRBJ2-6; D call uncertain. CDR1 and CDR2 (germline): LGHNA, YSLEER. The CDR3 is made up of 15 amino acids. Trimming took off 1 base at V and 0 bases at J, with 4 bases between the two ends. CDR3 sequence: CASSQGYSGANVLTF. Here the CDR3 DNA reads TGCGCCAGCAGCCAAGGCTACTCTGGGGCCAACGTCCTGACTTTC.

This clone was found once. The chain has TRBV2 and TRBJ2-3, with TRBD1 as a possible D gene (7 bases). The CDR3 loop spans 15 amino acids. Trimming removed 8 bases from V and 10 bases from J, with 25 bases in between. CDR1 SNHLY and CDR2 FYNNEI come from the germline V gene. The CDR3 DNA sequence: TGTGCCAGCTCCCAGGGGGGTGCCCAGGTCGGTTCGCAGTATTTT. Translating it yields CASSQGGAQVGSQYF.

The chain uses TRBV19 and TRBJ1-2; the D gene is possibly TRBD1 (5 bases). Trimming stripped 6 bases from V and 4 bases from J, with 12 bases between. Germline CDR1 LNHDA, CDR2 SQIVND (reference sequence). The CDR3 extends over 13 amino acids. CDR3 in amino acids: CASRPGTTYGYTF. The CDR3 DNA reads TGTGCCAGTAGGCCCGGGACTACCTATGGCTACACCTTC.

The chain employs TRBV4-2 and TRBJ1-3; perhaps TRBD1 as D (5 bases). The CDR3 covers 17 residues. V gave up 0 bases and J gave up 1 base, with 13 bases separating them. The germline CDR1 and CDR2 sequences are LGHNA and YNFKEQ. CDR3 sequence: CASSQDLGRASGNTIYF. CDR3 coding DNA: TGTGCCAGCAGCCAAGATCTTGGCAGGGCGTCTGGAAACACCATATATTTT.

V and J are TRBV2 and TRBJ2-7; the match to TRBD2 covers 8 bases. Germline V gene data show CDR1 as SNHLY and CDR2 as FYNNEI. The CDR3 has 14 residues. After removal of 6 bases from V and 4 bases from J, the junction contained 8 bases not matched to a gene. DNA of the CDR3: TGTGCCAGCAGAGAAACCGGGACTAGATACGAGCAGTACTTC. Its protein is CASRETGTRYEQYF.

The V gene is TRBV6-1, the J gene TRBJ1-3, with D possibly TRBD1 on 5 matching bases. The CDR3 spans 14 residues. Trimming removed 5 bases at V and 4 bases at J, with 12 bases between. Germline CDR1 reads MNHNS; CDR2 reads SASEGT. The CDR3 sequence: CASSIGQGGNTIYF. The CDR3 coding sequence is TGTGCCAGCAGTATCGGGCAGGGCGGAAACACCATATATTTT.

This clone occurred once. The chain uses TRBV9 and TRBJ1-6; D not certain. The CDR3 has 13 residues. From germline, CDR1 is SGDLS and CDR2 YYNGEE. V lost 4 bases and J lost 7, with 9 bases in between. The CDR3 reads CASSPTGNSPLHF. In nucleotides, the CDR3 is TGTGCCAGCAGCCCGACGGGGAATTCACCCCTCCACTTT.

J is TRBJ2-5 and V is TRBV7-9; 7 bases line up with TRBD2. The germline gives CDR1 SEHNR, CDR2 FQNEAQ (reference sequence). V shed 0 bases, J shed 2 bases, and the junction held 3 bases outside the gene matches. This CDR3 is built from 15 residues. This CDR3 reads CASSLAGGVQETQYF. CDR3 DNA sequence: TGTGCCAGCAGCTTAGCGGGGGGGGTACAAGAGACCCAGTACTTC. The complete variable domain, with remaining parts taken from reference TRBV7-9 and TRBJ2-5, reads DTGVSQNPRHKITKRGQNVTFRCDPISEHNRLYWYRQTLGQGPEFLTYFQNEAQLEKSRLLSDRFSAERPKGSFSTLEIQRTEQGDSAMYLCASSLAGGVQETQYFGPGTRLLVL.

The J gene is TRBJ1-1, the V gene TRBV30; D call uncertain. The CDR3 spans 16 residues. V was shortened by 2 bases and J by 0 bases, with 16 bases between the two germline ends. Per germline, CDR1 GTSNPN and CDR2 SVGIG (reference sequence). CDR3 in amino acids: CAWSRGMVQMNTEAFF. CDR3 bases: TGTGCCTGGAGTCGAGGGATGGTACAGATGAACACTGAAGCTTTCTTT.

The rearrangement uses TRBV6-4 and TRBJ2-1, with D possibly matching TRBD2 (7 bases). There are 15 residues in the CDR3. With 8 bases removed from V and 4 bases from J, the gap between germline ends came to 18 bases. Germline-derived CDR1 and CDR2 are MRHNA and SNTAGT. CDR3 bases: TGTGCCAGCTCACGGTCACAGGGAGGGTACAATGAGCAGTTCTTC. Residues: CASSRSQGGYNEQFF.

The chain uses TRBV9 and TRBJ1-3; 7 nucleotides agree with TRBD1. The trim removed 3 bases at V and 0 bases at J, leaving 9 bases unmatched. This CDR3 region has 17 residues. Germline CDR1 reads SGDLS; CDR2 reads YYNGEE. CDR3 nucleotide sequence: TGTGCCAGCAGCGCCACCGGGACAGCTATCTCTGGAAACACCATATATTTT. It encodes CASSATGTAISGNTIYF.

Only one count was recorded for this clone. The rearrangement uses TRBV18 and TRBJ2-2, with 8 bases that match TRBD1. Germline CDR1 is KGHSH and CDR2 is LQKENI. This CDR3 comprises 16 residues. V lost 2 bases and J lost 1; bases outside the gene matches: 3. The CDR3 region has the DNA TGTGCCAGCTCACCATGGACAGGGCTGAACACCGGGGAGCTGTTTTTT. It encodes CASSPWTGLNTGELFF.

The chain employs TRBV6-1 and TRBJ1-1; D gene ambiguous. Germline V gene data show CDR1 as MNHNS and CDR2 as SASEGT. V lost 8 bases to trimming and J lost 11 bases, with 15 bases between them. The CDR3 extends over 11 amino acids. The CDR3 reads CASVILLWAFF. The CDR3 nucleotides are TGTGCCAGCGTGATTTTACTTTGGGCTTTCTTT.

The gene calls are TRBV30 and TRBJ1-4; no firm D call. Trimming took off 4 bases at V and 12 bases at J, with 18 bases between the two ends. From germline, CDR1 is GTSNPN and CDR2 SVGIG (reference sequence). The CDR3 covers 13 residues. CDR3 DNA sequence: TGTGCCTGGAACCTTGTTCTGAGGGCCGAACTGTTTTTT. Translating gives CAWNLVLRAELFF.

V usage is TRBV29-1 and J usage is TRBJ2-1; perhaps TRBD1 as D (6 bases). Trimming cost V 0 bases and J 15 bases, with 27 bases left between them. Germline CDR1 is SQVTM and CDR2 is ANQGSEA. The CDR3 spans 16 residues. In nucleotides, the CDR3 is TGCAGCGTTGAAGATCGAGAAGTAATGGGGGCCCCGGGTCGGTTCTTC. Translated: CSVEDREVMGAPGRFF.

This clone was observed a single time. The CDR3 loop is CASSLSPTSKYTGELFF. The CDR3 nucleotides read TGTGCCAGCAGTTTATCGCCGACTAGCAAATACACCGGGGAGCTGTTTTTT. This sequence joins TRBV27 and TRBJ2-2; 7 bases are shared with TRBD2. This CDR3 comprises 17 residues. CDR1 and CDR2 (germline): MNHEY, SMNVEV (reference sequence). The trim removed 0 bases at V and 3 bases at J, leaving 7 bases unmatched.

V is TRBV7-9 and J is TRBJ1-1; D is unclear. Germline CDR1 reads SEHNR; CDR2 reads FQNEAQ (reference sequence). CDR3 length: 13 amino acids. The ends were cut back, 3 bases at V and 1 base at J, with 6 bases in the middle. The CDR3 DNA sequence: TGTGCCAGCAGCTTCGTAGCGAACACTGAAGCTTTCTTT. Translation: CASSFVANTEAFF.